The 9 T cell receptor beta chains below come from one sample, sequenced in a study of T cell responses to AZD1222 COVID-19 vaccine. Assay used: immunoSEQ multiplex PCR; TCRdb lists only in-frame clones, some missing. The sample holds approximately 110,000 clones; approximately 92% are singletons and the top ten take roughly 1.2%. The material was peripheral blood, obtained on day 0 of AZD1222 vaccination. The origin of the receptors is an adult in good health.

The CDR3 DNA reads TGTGCCAGCAACCCCCAGGGGGGGTACGAGCAGTACTTC. Protein: CASNPQGGYEQYF. The rearrangement joins TRBV2 to TRBJ2-7; the D call may be TRBD1 or TRBD2 (7 bases each). The CDR3 has 13 residues. Looked up from germline, CDR1 is SNHLY and CDR2 is FYNNEI. V was shortened by 7 bases and J by 4 bases, with 14 bases between the two germline ends.

This CDR3 is CASSPRQAGANVLTF. CDR3 DNA sequence: TGTGCCAGCTCACCACGACAGGCTGGGGCCAACGTCCTGACTTTC. This chain uses TRBV18 with TRBJ2-6; maybe TRBD1 (6 bases). The CDR3 totals 15 residues. Trimming stripped 1 base from V and 2 bases from J, with 6 bases between. CDR1 is KGHSH, CDR2 LQKENI, per germline.

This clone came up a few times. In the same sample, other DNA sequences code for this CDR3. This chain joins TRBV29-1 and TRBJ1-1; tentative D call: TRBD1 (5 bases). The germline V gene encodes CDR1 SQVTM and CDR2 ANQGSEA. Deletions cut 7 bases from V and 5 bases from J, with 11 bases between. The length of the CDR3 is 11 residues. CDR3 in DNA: TGCAGCGCCCGGGGGGGGACTGAAGCTTTCTTT. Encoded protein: CSARGGTEAFF.

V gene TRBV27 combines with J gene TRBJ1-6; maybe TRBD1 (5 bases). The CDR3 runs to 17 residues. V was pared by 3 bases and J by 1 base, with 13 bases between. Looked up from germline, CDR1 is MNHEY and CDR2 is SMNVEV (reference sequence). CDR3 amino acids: CASSFVVGGSYNSPLHF. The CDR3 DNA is TGTGCCAGCAGTTTCGTCGTCGGGGGTTCCTATAATTCACCCCTCCACTTT.

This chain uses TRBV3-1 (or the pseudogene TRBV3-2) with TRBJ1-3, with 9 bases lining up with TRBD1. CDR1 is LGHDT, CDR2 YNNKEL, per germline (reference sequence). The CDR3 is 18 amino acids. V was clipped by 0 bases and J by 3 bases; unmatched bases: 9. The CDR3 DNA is TGTGCCAGCAGCCAAGATACCAAACAGGGGGCGTATGGAAACACCATATATTTT. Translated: CASSQDTKQGAYGNTIYF.

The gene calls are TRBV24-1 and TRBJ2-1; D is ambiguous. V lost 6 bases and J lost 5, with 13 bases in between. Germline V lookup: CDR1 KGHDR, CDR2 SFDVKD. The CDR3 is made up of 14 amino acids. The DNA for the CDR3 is TGTGCCACCAGTCCCGGAGACCCCCACAATGAGCAGTTCTTC. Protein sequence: CATSPGDPHNEQFF.

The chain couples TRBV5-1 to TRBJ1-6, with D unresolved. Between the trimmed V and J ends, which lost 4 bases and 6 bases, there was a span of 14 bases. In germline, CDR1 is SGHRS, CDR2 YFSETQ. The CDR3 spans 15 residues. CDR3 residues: CASSPGEAANSPLHF. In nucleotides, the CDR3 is TGCGCCAGCAGCCCTGGGGAGGCGGCTAATTCACCCCTCCACTTT.

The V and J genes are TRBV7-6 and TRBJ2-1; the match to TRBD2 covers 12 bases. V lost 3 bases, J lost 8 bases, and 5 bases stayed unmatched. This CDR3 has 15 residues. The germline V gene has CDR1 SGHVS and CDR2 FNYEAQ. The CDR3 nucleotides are TGTGCCAGCAGCTTGCTAGCGGGGGGGCCATATGAGCAGTTCTTC. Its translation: CASSLLAGGPYEQFF.

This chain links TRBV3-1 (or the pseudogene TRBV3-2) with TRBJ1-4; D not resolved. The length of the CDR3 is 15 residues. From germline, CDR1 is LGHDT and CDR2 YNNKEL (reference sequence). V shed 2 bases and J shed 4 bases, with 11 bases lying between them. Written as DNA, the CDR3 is TGTGCCAGCAGCCAATTCAGCGGAGGTAATGAAAAACTGTTTTTT. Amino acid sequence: CASSQFSGGNEKLFF.